Shown below are 19 T cell receptor beta chains from a single sample sequenced in a study of human T cells and chemical hapten exposure. Noted time point: patch test 1, 2 weeks after DPC sensitization. Treatment of the sample: therapeutic diphenylcyclopropenone sensitization with weekly scalp DPC. TCRdb re-derived calls from the RACE reads in MiXCR, one entry per CDR3 protein. The sample lists about 340,000 distinct CDR3 sequences, approximately 6.9% occurring once. Sequences were derived from whole blood, sampled in connection with sensitization to the hapten diphenylcyclopropenone (DPC). These receptors came from a woman under 30 with alopecia areata. Some clones in this sample may be carry-over from other donors' samples.

This clonotype was observed a few times. The rearrangement joins TRBV6-1 to TRBJ1-5; 7 nucleotides agree with TRBD1. The germline V gene encodes CDR1 MNHNS and CDR2 SASEGT. The CDR3 has 17 amino acids. With V trimmed by 4 bases and J by 0 bases, 9 bases remained unmatched. The CDR3: CASSATGDPYSNQPQHF. CDR3 in DNA: TGTGCCAGCAGTGCTACAGGGGATCCTTATAGCAATCAGCCCCAGCATTTT.

The chain couples TRBV7-2 to TRBJ2-7, with 8 bases that match TRBD1. V trimming: 6 bases; J trimming: 2 bases; junction bases outside the gene matches: 9. The CDR3 is made up of 15 amino acids. Germline loops: CDR1 SGHTA, CDR2 FQGNSA. As DNA, the CDR3 is TGTGCCAGCAGGCGAGAGACAGGGGCCACCTACGAGCAGTACTTC. It encodes CASRRETGATYEQYF.

V is TRBV23-1 and J is TRBJ1-6, with TRBD1 as a possible D gene (5 bases). TRBV23-1 counts as an open reading frame of uncertain function. V shed 6 bases and J shed 0 bases, with 12 bases lying between them. CDR3 size: 16 residues. The CDR3: CASRRDRFSYNSPLHF. For the CDR3, the DNA is TGCGCCAGCAGAAGGGACCGCTTCTCCTATAATTCACCCCTCCACTTT.

The chain joins TRBV7-2 to TRBJ2-2; D gene unclear. V lost 1 base and J lost 9, with 12 bases in between. CDR3 length: 14 amino acids. The germline V gene has CDR1 SGHTA and CDR2 FQGNSA. The CDR3 spells CASSLGYTPRELFF. CDR3 bases: TGTGCCAGCAGCTTAGGTTACACACCCCGGGAGCTGTTTTTT.

There are a few counts of this clonotype. The V and J genes are TRBV4-1 and TRBJ2-5; 8 positions match TRBD2. The junction had 11 bases not matched to a gene; V was cut back by 0 bases and J by 2 bases. Per germline, CDR1 MGHRA and CDR2 YSYEKL. CDR3 size: 18 residues. CDR3 region: CASSQDPPSGGLQETQYF. CDR3 bases: TGCGCCAGCAGCCAAGACCCACCCAGCGGGGGCCTACAAGAGACCCAGTACTTC.

This clonotype turned up a few times. The chain recombines TRBV7-6 with TRBJ2-5; tentative D call: TRBD1 (5 bases). The CDR3 covers 14 residues. The germline V gene has CDR1 SGHVS and CDR2 FNYEAQ. Trimming left V 0 bases short and J 5 bases short, with 10 bases between. CDR3: CASSLARASETQYF. Here the CDR3 DNA reads TGTGCCAGCAGCTTAGCCAGGGCCTCGGAGACCCAGTACTTC.

The CDR3 DNA reads as TGTGCCAGCAGCTCAGGGGGCGTTTACGAGCAGTACTTC. It translates to CASSSGGVYEQYF. This sequence joins TRBV7-9 and TRBJ2-7; TRBD1 matches 8 bases. J gave up 4 bases and V 4 bases, and 3 bases lay outside the gene matches. CDR3 size: 13 residues. Germline assignment: CDR1 SEHNR and CDR2 FQNEAQ (reference sequence).

The sample holds a few counts of this clonotype. The rearrangement joins TRBV7-2 to TRBJ1-2; D is unresolved. The CDR3 extends over 16 amino acids. The V gene lost 2 bases and the J gene lost 0 bases, with 13 bases spanning the gap. The germline CDR1 and CDR2 sequences are SGHTA and FQGNSA. CDR3: CASSLRGRNPNYGYTF. The CDR3 DNA reads as TGTGCCAGCAGCTTACGGGGTAGGAACCCTAACTATGGCTACACCTTC.

This clonotype was counted between two and nine times. This rearrangement joins TRBV18 to TRBJ1-1; TRBD1 matches at 7 bases. The V gene's germline CDR1 is KGHSH and CDR2 LQKENI. The junction had 8 bases not matched to a gene; V was cut back by 3 bases and J by 4 bases. This CDR3 spans 15 amino acids. CDR3 nucleotide sequence: TGTGCCAGCTCACCCGTACAGGGGCATGGCACTGAAGCTTTCTTT. Its translation: CASSPVQGHGTEAFF.

The J gene is TRBJ2-5, the V gene TRBV6-6, with a weak D call TRBD2 (6 bases). CDR3 length: 14 amino acids. V lost 0 bases, J lost 5 bases, and 10 bases lay in between. Per germline, CDR1 MNHNY and CDR2 SVGAGI (reference sequence). In DNA form, the CDR3 reads TGTGCCAGCAGTTACTCTGCGGGGTTCGAGACCCAGTACTTC. Its protein product is CASSYSAGFETQYF.

The chain carries TRBV4-2 and TRBJ1-6; D not certain. The V end lost 3 bases, the J end lost 9 bases, and 12 bases lay between the germline ends. The CDR3 is 14 residues long. CDR1 and CDR2 (germline): LGHNA, YNFKEQ. The CDR3 loop is CASSHNGQSSPLHF. In nucleotides, the CDR3 is TGTGCCAGCAGCCATAACGGGCAAAGTTCACCCCTCCACTTT.

As DNA, the CDR3 is TGCAGTGCTAGATCGGGACTAGCGGGGGGCACAGATACGCAGTATTTT. As protein: CSARSGLAGGTDTQYF. The chain joins TRBV20-1 to TRBJ2-3; 14 bases line up with TRBD2. The CDR3 is made up of 16 amino acids. From germline, CDR1 is DFQATT and CDR2 SNEGSKA (reference sequence). V shed 2 bases, J shed 1 base, and the junction held 2 bases outside the gene matches.

This clonotype came up many times. The chain combines TRBV10-3 with TRBJ2-1; 13 bases are shared with TRBD2. CDR3 length: 17 amino acids. The J segment lost 5 bases and the V segment lost 4 bases, leaving 8 bases of the junction unmatched. Per the germline V gene, CDR1 is ENHRY and CDR2 is SYGVKD. The CDR3 here is CAISGTSGGPRDNEQFF. Here the CDR3 DNA reads TGTGCCATCAGTGGGACTAGCGGGGGCCCCCGGGACAATGAGCAGTTCTTC.

V gene TRBV25-1 combines with J gene TRBJ1-4; 8 nucleotides line up with TRBD1. V lost 2 bases, J lost 7 bases, and 3 bases stayed unmatched. The CDR3 has 14 amino acids. CDR1 and CDR2 (germline): MGHDK, SYGVNS. The CDR3 spells CASSEPGQGEKLFF. The CDR3 DNA follows: TGTGCCAGCAGTGAACCTGGACAGGGTGAAAAACTGTTTTTT.

In this sample, this clonotype turned up a few times. The CDR3 sequence: CAISEVENIQYF. The DNA of the CDR3 is TGTGCCATCAGTGAAGTAGAAAACATTCAGTACTTC. The chain combines TRBV10-3 with TRBJ2-4, with D uncertain. The CDR3 loop spans 12 amino acids. Deletions cut 3 bases from V and 5 bases from J, with 5 bases between. The germline V gene encodes CDR1 ENHRY and CDR2 SYGVKD.

This clonotype was picked up a small number of times. This rearrangement joins TRBV27 to TRBJ2-5; 10 bases agree with TRBD2. V lost 5 bases, J lost 2 bases, and 8 bases stayed unmatched. The CDR3 has 16 amino acids. The germline gives CDR1 MNHEY, CDR2 SMNVEV (reference sequence). In nucleotides, the CDR3 is TGTGCCAGCAGTAGATTAGCGGGGGGCCCACAAGAGACCCAGTACTTC. The encoded protein is CASSRLAGGPQETQYF.

This clonotype was counted a single time. The chain couples TRBV7-3 to TRBJ1-2; the D gene is possibly TRBD1 (6 bases). V was cut by 1 base and J by 3 bases, with 9 bases left in between. The CDR3 extends over 14 amino acids. Germline CDR1 reads SGHTA; CDR2 reads FQGTGA. This CDR3 reads CASSLNKGDYGYTF. As DNA, the CDR3 is TGTGCCAGCAGCTTAAATAAGGGGGACTATGGCTACACCTTC.

This clonotype has just a few counts. CDR3 sequence: CSVRDQGGRYEQYF. The CDR3 DNA is TGCAGCGTTCGAGACCAGGGGGGGAGATACGAGCAGTACTTC. The chain joins TRBV29-1 to TRBJ2-7; D tentatively reads TRBD1 or TRBD2 (7 bases each). Looked up from germline, CDR1 is SQVTM and CDR2 is ANQGSEA. There are 14 residues in the CDR3. Between the trimmed V and J ends, which lost 5 bases and 4 bases, there was a span of 18 bases.

This clonotype was detected only a few times. This chain uses TRBV10-3 with TRBJ2-5; weak D call: TRBD1 (5 bases). Germline values: CDR1 ENHRY, CDR2 SYGVKD. This CDR3 contains 14 residues. The V gene lost 1 base and the J gene lost 1 base, with 7 bases spanning the gap. CDR3: CAISEWGSQETQYF. The CDR3 nucleotides read TGTGCCATCAGTGAGTGGGGCAGCCAAGAGACCCAGTACTTC.